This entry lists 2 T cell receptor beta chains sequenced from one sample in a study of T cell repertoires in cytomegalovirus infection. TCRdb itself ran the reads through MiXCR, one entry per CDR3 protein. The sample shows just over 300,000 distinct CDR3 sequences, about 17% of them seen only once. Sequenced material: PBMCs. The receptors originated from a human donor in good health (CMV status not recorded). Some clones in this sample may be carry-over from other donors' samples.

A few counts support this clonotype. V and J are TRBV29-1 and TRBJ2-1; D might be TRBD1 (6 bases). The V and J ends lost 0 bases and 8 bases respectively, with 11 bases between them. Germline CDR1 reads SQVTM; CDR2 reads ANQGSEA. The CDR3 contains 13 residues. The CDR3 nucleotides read TGCAGCGTTGAAGAAGACAGGCCCCATGAGCAGTTCTTC. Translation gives CSVEEDRPHEQFF.

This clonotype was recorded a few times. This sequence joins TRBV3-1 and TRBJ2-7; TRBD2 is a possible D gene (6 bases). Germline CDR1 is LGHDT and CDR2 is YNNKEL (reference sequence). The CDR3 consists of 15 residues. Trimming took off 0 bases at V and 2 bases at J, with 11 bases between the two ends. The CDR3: CASSQELGGTYEQYF. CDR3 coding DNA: TGTGCCAGCAGCCAAGAGTTGGGGGGAACCTACGAGCAGTACTTC.